Listed below are T cell receptor beta chains from one sample, sequenced in a study of T cell responses to AZD1222 COVID-19 vaccine. Some clones are missing from TCRdb's copy, which holds only in-frame ones; the method was immunoSEQ multiplex PCR. The data show some 150,000 clones, more than 75% seen once. The source material was peripheral blood, sampled on day 0 of AZD1222 vaccination. All receptors derive from an adult in good health. The CDR3 runs from the conserved cysteine through the conserved F or W. A D gene is named only where the DNA matches it firmly. The listing skips clone size in some rows; elsewhere it reads once, few, many or a size class.

TRBV5-1,TRBJ1-2,.,TRBD1,CASSPAGRGPSGYTF,TGCGCCAGCAGCCCCGCCGGTAGGGGGCCCTCAGGCTACACCTTC
TRBV28,TRBJ2-6,.,TRBD1,CASSIEGDSSGANVLTF,TGTGCCAGCAGTATAGAAGGGGACAGCTCTGGGGCCAACGTCCTGACTTTC
TRBV14,TRBJ1-2,.,.,CASSQVGYSNYGYTF,TGTGCCAGCAGCCAAGTAGGTTACAGCAACTATGGCTACACCTTC
TRBV4-1,TRBJ2-3,.,.,CASSHTFGVTDTQYF,TGCGCCAGCAGCCACACCTTTGGTGTTACAGATACGCAGTATTTT
TRBV7-8,TRBJ1-4,.,.,CASSLRGGSTNEKLFF,TGTGCCAGCAGTCTTAGGGGGGGTTCAACTAATGAAAAACTGTTTTTT
TRBV12-5,TRBJ2-3,.,.,CASGFNGAVFGRNSTDTQYF,TGTGCTAGTGGTTTCAACGGGGCGGTTTTTGGCAGAAATAGCACAGATACGCAGTATTTT
TRBV18,TRBJ1-2,.,.,CASSPDGNYGYTF,TGTGCCAGCTCACCGGACGGGAACTATGGCTACACCTTC
TRBV6-2/TRBV6-3,TRBJ1-5,.,.,CASSSTGGGHQPQHF,TGTGCCAGCAGTTCGACAGGCGGAGGCCATCAGCCCCAGCATTTT
TRBV10-3,TRBJ2-4,.,TRBD1,CAISESRGSLNIQYF,TGTGCCATCAGTGAGTCCAGGGGGTCCCTAAACATTCAGTACTTC
TRBV5-6,TRBJ2-6,few,TRBD1,CASSVGQGGAGANVLTF,TGTGCCAGCAGCGTGGGACAGGGGGGCGCTGGGGCCAACGTCCTGACTTTC
TRBV9,TRBJ2-1,once,TRBD2,CASSPPSGRSWGEQFF,TGTGCCAGCAGCCCCCCTAGCGGGAGATCTTGGGGCGAGCAGTTCTTC
TRBV3-1/TRBV3-2,TRBJ2-3,.,.,CASSQVTDLTDTQYF,TGTGCCAGCAGCCAAGTAACGGATCTCACAGATACGCAGTATTTT
TRBV7-9,TRBJ1-6,.,.,CASSLELDSPLHF,TGTGCCAGCAGCTTGGAGTTGGATTCACCCCTCCACTTT
TRBV3-1/TRBV3-2,TRBJ2-7,.,.,CASSHSSYEQYF,TGTGCCAGCAGTCACAGCTCCTACGAGCAGTACTTC
TRBV5-6,TRBJ1-3,.,.,CASSLDFGNTIYF,TGTGCCAGCAGCTTGGACTTTGGAAACACCATATATTTT
TRBV19,TRBJ1-1,once,.,CASSISGNLMNTEAFF,TGTGCCAGTAGTATCTCGGGGAACCTCATGAACACTGAAGCTTTCTTT
TRBV20-1,TRBJ2-7,.,.,CSAPWVTEQYF,TGCAGTGCACCTTGGGTTACCGAGCAGTACTTC
TRBV18,TRBJ1-3,.,.,CASSPPGRTNTIYF,TGTGCCAGCTCACCACCGGGAAGAACAAACACCATATATTTT
TRBV6-6,TRBJ2-2,.,TRBD2,CASSRFGLAGVGELFF,TGTGCCAGCAGTCGATTCGGACTAGCGGGAGTCGGGGAGCTGTTTTTT
TRBV7-3,TRBJ1-1,.,.,CASSLTAQNTEAFF,TGTGCCAGCAGCTTAACTGCGCAGAACACTGAAGCTTTCTTT
TRBV15,TRBJ2-3,.,TRBD2,CATSSSGRVADTQYF,TGTGCCACCAGCAGTAGCGGGAGGGTAGCAGATACGCAGTATTTT
TRBV20-1,TRBJ2-7,.,TRBD2,CSAKREYEQYF,TGCAGTGCTAAGCGGGAATACGAGCAGTACTTC
TRBV19,TRBJ1-2,.,TRBD1,CASSIDLTGTSGYTF,TGTGCCAGTAGTATAGATCTGACAGGGACGAGTGGCTACACCTTC
TRBV2,TRBJ2-1,few,TRBD1,CASSHTRQGSDNEQFF,TGTGCCAGCAGCCACACTAGACAGGGAAGCGACAATGAGCAGTTCTTC
TRBV7-3,TRBJ1-1,.,.,CASSGTGGDTEAFF,TGTGCCAGCAGCGGGACTGGGGGAGATACTGAAGCTTTCTTT
TRBV4-2,TRBJ2-7,.,TRBD2,CASSRGGLSSYEQYF,TGTGCCAGCAGCCGCGGGGGGCTGAGCTCCTACGAGCAGTACTTC
TRBV11-3,TRBJ2-7,.,.,CASSFRDGSYEQYF,TGTGCCAGCAGCTTCAGGGACGGCTCCTACGAGCAGTACTTC
TRBV29-1,TRBJ1-3,.,.,CSADGQRTGNTIYF,TGCAGCGCCGACGGACAGAGAACTGGAAACACCATATATTTT
TRBV4-2,TRBJ1-6,.,.,CASSQDQDSPLHF,TGTGCCAGCAGCCAAGATCAAGATTCACCCCTCCACTTT